Described below is a single T cell receptor (beta chain) sequence and its context. It has no known antigen specificity. No base-level quality is on record; no much larger clone is a single base apart. CDR1 and CDR2, looked up from the germline V gene, are SGHTA and FQGNSA. Trimmed from V: 5 bases; trimmed from J: 6 bases; junction bases lacking a gene match: 7. The CDR3 starts with the cysteine, ends with the phenylalanine, and has 14 residues. The only DNA kept is the CDR3, 42 bases in frame from the first base. This sample was taken from a study of beta chain features in type 1 diabetes (dated by TCRdb to the late 2010s). Regarding the study in general: Patients and healthy donors did not differ in mean age, gender distribution, total cell number or subset yield. A total of some 110 million sorted cells were examined across all samples, and the number of cells per subset was strongly correlated with RNA yield. The study compared the TCRB repertoires of sorted circulating CD4+ T cell subsets in recently diagnosed type 1 diabetes patients with those in matched healthy donors. Regulatory and stem cell-like memory subsets were isolated from only 8 patients and about eight healthy donors, whereas naive and central memory subsets came from all 28 donors. The paper as a whole reports these results and caveats: Type 1 diabetes patients showed a moderate but significant shortening of TCRB CDR3 length in all four CD4+ subsets. At VDJ recombination sites, type 1 diabetes patients had fewer insertions and more deleted nucleotides, which implies abnormalities in thymic rearrangement. Because small numbers of individuals were included in the HLA sub-analyses, any influence of HLA type on TCRB rearrangement was left unresolved. Because cDNA was sequenced instead of genomic DNA, highly expressing activated cells could be over-represented, though the groups showed no difference in activation or CD3 levels. Naive, central memory and regulatory TCRB repertoires appeared more similar among patients than among healthy donors. Shorter templates might have been favored by PCR, but patient and control samples were amplified and corrected together, so both groups would have been affected equally by any skew.

Each donor gave one peripheral blood draw, approximately 110 mL on average, collected into heparinised tubes. Using a panel that included CD45RO, CCR7, CD25, CD127, CD95 and CD27, naive, central memory, regulatory and stem cell-like memory CD4+ T cells were sorted on a BD FACSAria II. Purity was above 98% for every sorted population. PBMCs were isolated right away by Lymphoprep density gradient centrifugation and were stained directly, without culture. Samples were stained and sorted in pairs, with one healthy donor and one patient per experiment, so that batch effects were minimized. All of the isolated RNA was reverse transcribed with the High Capacity cDNA Reverse Transcription Kit, so expressed TCRB transcripts were sequenced. Deep immunoSEQ sequencing was performed on naive, central memory and regulatory T cell samples, with an average of approximately 4 million total reads per sample. Sorted cells were lysed in RLT buffer, and RNA was extracted using DNase-treated RNeasy Micro or Mini kits according to cell number. To prevent cross-contamination, every cell subset was processed on its own, while patient and healthy donor samples were processed together. The immunoSEQ multiplex PCR was used to amplify TCRB sequences from cDNA, generating 87-bp fragments that spanned the CDR3 region. Amplicons were sequenced on the Illumina HiSeq platform. Turning to the authors' computational methods: PCR bias was computationally corrected using synthetic template baselines, reads within Hamming distance 2 were collapsed, and singletons that could not be merged were discarded. Reads were aligned to IMGT to assign V, D and J genes, CDR3 length, and insertions or deletions at six rearrangement sites. Within each subset, clonotype counts were normalized to sorted cell number, and only after that were true diversity and Gini coefficients computed with the tcR R package. The overlap coefficient, calculated on TCRB nucleotide sequences, was used to measure repertoire sharing. This immuneACCESS table, as held by TCRdb, lists in-frame sequences with V and J called but not all clones. Of the missing ones, under half trace to an unresolved V gene in checked studies; the others have no known cause. That table furnishes V, J and clone size, whereas the DNA furnished D and trimming. This sample gives about 150,000 clones in total; roughly 50% of them show up just once. The leading ten clones occupy 0.35% to 0.45% of the sample.

This TCR derives from a man aged 18 to 30 in good health. The V and J segments used are TRBV7-2 and TRBJ2-3; 8 central bases correspond to TRBD1. Specimen: Tregs from blood. Taken with the paper, the label for cell subset or site translates to: regulatory CD4+ T cells. CDR3 sequence: CASSPTGGGDTQYF. Read as DNA, the sequence is TGTGCCAGCAGCCCTACAGGGGGTGGCGATACGCAGTATTTT.